This TCR beta chain was recorded in a study of CD8 T cells in Susac syndrome. Blood CD8+ and CD4+ T cells underwent high-throughput TCR beta sequencing. The multiple sclerosis control group comprised treatment-naive patients with stable or active relapsing-remitting disease. TEMRA cells were FACS-enriched, and CD8+ and CD4+ T cells were isolated negatively. Random hexamers were used to reverse transcribe the RNA input (roughly 0.5 to 1 ug). TCR beta CDR3 was amplified by immunoSEQ covering 54 Vbeta and 13 Jbeta. TCRdb reanalysed the immunoSEQ multiplex PCR reads using MiXCR and keeps one entry per CDR3 protein. This sample has about 300,000 distinct CDR3 sequences, with approximately 91% found just once. V gave up 1 base and J gave up 8 bases; unmatched junction bases: 1. Germline CDR1 reads SEHNR; CDR2 reads FQNEAQ (reference sequence). This CDR3 is built from 13 residues.

Sequencing used CD8+ T cells from PBMCs. The sequence was obtained from a human donor with multiple sclerosis. V and J are TRBV7-9 and TRBJ2-1; 8 positions match TRBD2. The CDR3 protein is CASSLVSGDEQFF. The CDR3 region has the DNA TGTGCCAGCAGCTTAGTTAGCGGGGATGAGCAGTTCTTC.